This T cell receptor (beta chain) was sequenced during a study of beta chain features in type 1 diabetes. cDNA synthesis used the whole RNA isolate, giving expressed TCRB sequences. Sequencing used immunoSEQ multiplex PCR; TCRdb keeps in-frame clones, though not all of them. The table records some 900,000 clones, 17% of them present only once. Cells sorted by CD45RO/CCR7/CD25/CD127/CD95/CD27 comprised CD4+ naive, central memory, regulatory and stem cell-like memory cells. Note on this clone: What it recognizes is unknown. Other DNA sequences within the sample encode an identical CDR3.

Overall study findings and caveats: The study found moderately but significantly shorter TCRB CDR3s in all four CD4+ subsets of Type 1 diabetes patients.

This CDR3 has 14 residues. Germline V gives CDR1 MNHEY, CDR2 SVGAGI. V was clipped by 0 bases and J by 2 bases, with 7 bases between them. Sequenced: naive CD4+ T cells from blood. This TCR came from a woman aged 18-29 years in good health. The chain carries TRBV6-5 and TRBJ1-2, with D possibly being TRBD1 (6 bases). CDR3 DNA: TGTGCCAGCAGTTACTCGGGGGGCAACTATGGCTACACCTTC. Its translation: CASSYSGGNYGYTF.